This passage covers 7 T cell receptor beta chains from one sample sequenced in a study of tumor-infiltrating lymphocytes in oesophageal squamous cell carcinoma (dated by TCRdb to 2016 to 2017). The library was made by PCR. The sequencer was an Illumina HiSeq 2000. TCRdb reran the public reads through fastp at Q25 and MiXCR, keeping productive beta chains. Every distinct CDR3 protein forms one entry, paired with its most common genes and DNA. Across this sample there are 15,000 or so distinct CDR3 sequences, with roughly half seen only once. Approximately 35% of the sample is held by the ten biggest clonotypes. Sequenced: esophageal tumor tissue. Source of these receptors: a female donor with esophageal squamous cell carcinoma.

The rearrangement links TRBV11-2 to TRBJ2-4, with TRBD2 matching 10 bases. Germline V CDR1 and CDR2: SGHAT, FQNNGV. The junction had 11 bases not matched to a gene; V was cut back by 5 bases and J by 13 bases. The CDR3 length is 14 residues. CDR3 loop: CASSLAGEWNEQYF. The CDR3 DNA reads as TGTGCCAGCAGCCTAGCGGGAGAGTGGAATGAGCAGTACTTC.

With respect to this clonotype: No conserved phenylalanine or tryptophan is present at the end of the CDR3, so a read error is the likely explanation. No DNA is shown, since the ends of the CDR3 on it are uncertain; the CDR3 is the one TCRdb lists. The rearrangement uses TRBV7-2 and TRBJ2-3; the table gives TRBD2 as D, unverified against the DNA. Inclusive of both ends, the CDR3 amounts to 14 amino acids. In germline, CDR1 is SGHTA, CDR2 FQGNSA. CDR3 loop: CASSLGSYEQYFGP.

The rearrangement links TRBV7-4 to TRBJ2-1, with D possibly being TRBD2 (5 bases). The J call may be faulty, since TRBJ2-7 better matches the DNA end. The germline CDR1 and CDR2 sequences are SGHVT and SQSDAQ. The CDR3 totals 14 residues. The CDR3 bases are TGTGCCAGCAGCTTACGGTCTAGCTCGAGCGAGCAGTACTTC. Residues: CASSLRSSSSEQYF.

This clonotype was picked up many times. The DNA is omitted, as the CDR3 cannot be located on it reliably, and the CDR3 follows TCRdb's listing. The rearrangement uses TRBV28 and TRBJ2-6; the D call in the table, TRBD1, was not verified against the DNA. 17 amino acids form the CDR3, both terminal residues included. In germline, CDR1 is MDHEN, CDR2 SYDVKM. The CDR3 protein is CASRPYGLRVRGLHLRF.

This clonotype was seen more than once but under ten times. The chain couples TRBV7-6 to TRBJ2-1; D not certain. This CDR3 spans 13 amino acids. Per germline, CDR1 SGHVS and CDR2 FNYEAQ. Trimming removed 3 bases from V and 5 bases from J, with 8 bases in between. CDR3 bases: TGTGCCAGCAGCTTCTCCGAGGACAATGAGCAGTTCTTC. As protein: CASSFSEDNEQFF.

Points on this clonotype: Just one base apart from a much larger clone, this may be a read error. This chain links TRBV5-6 with TRBJ2-1; a possible D gene is TRBD2 (5 bases). This CDR3 is built from 15 residues. In germline, CDR1 is SGHDT, CDR2 YYEEEE. V lost 1 base and J 10 bases, leaving 18 bases between the germline ends. In nucleotides, the CDR3 is TGTGCCAGCAGCTTGAGGTTCGGGATCTCCTACGAGCAGTTCTTC. Its protein product is CASSLRFGISYEQFF.

Note on this clonotype: Its ends do not fully match the called genes, so a read error is possible. The V gene is TRBV28, the J gene TRBJ2-7, with 11 bases fitting TRBD1. Germline V lookup: CDR1 MDHEN, CDR2 SYDVKM. The CDR3 sequence is 14 residues long. CDR3 residues: CASSLWGQGGEQYF. In DNA, the CDR3 is TGTGCCAGCAGTCTATGGGGACAGGGGGGCGAGCAGTACTTC. Full variable domain (rest looked up from reference TRBV28 and TRBJ2-7): DVKVTQSSRYLVKRTGEKVFLECVQDMDHENMFWYRQDPGLGLRLIYFSYDVKMKEKGDIPEGYSVSREKKERFSLILESASTNQTSMYLCASSLWGQGGEQYFGPGTRLTVT.